Sequencing of this T cell receptor (beta chain) was carried out in a study of cytomegalovirus exposure and HLA in healthy donors. Notes on this clone: The antigen remains unidentified.

A multiplex PCR was run with 60 Vbeta primers and 13 Jbeta primers. Generated by immunoSEQ multiplex PCR, the TCRdb table keeps only in-frame clones and is missing some. Here the sample spans approximately 65,000 clones, 60% to 80% being singletons. Points from the study as a whole: Researchers catalogued about 150 TCR beta chains as cytomegalovirus-associated.

This CDR3 has 15 amino acids. Trimming left V 0 bases short and J 2 bases short, with 10 bases between. Per the germline V gene, CDR1 is MNHNY and CDR2 is SVGAGI (reference sequence). The chain joins TRBV6-6 to TRBJ2-5; possible D gene TRBD1, 6 bases. This TCR derives from a man aged 35 to 55 in good health and CMV-seropositive. Sample: PBMCs. The DNA of the CDR3 is TGTGCCAGCAGTTACTCTACGGACAGTCAAGAGACCCAGTACTTC. Protein: CASSYSTDSQETQYF.